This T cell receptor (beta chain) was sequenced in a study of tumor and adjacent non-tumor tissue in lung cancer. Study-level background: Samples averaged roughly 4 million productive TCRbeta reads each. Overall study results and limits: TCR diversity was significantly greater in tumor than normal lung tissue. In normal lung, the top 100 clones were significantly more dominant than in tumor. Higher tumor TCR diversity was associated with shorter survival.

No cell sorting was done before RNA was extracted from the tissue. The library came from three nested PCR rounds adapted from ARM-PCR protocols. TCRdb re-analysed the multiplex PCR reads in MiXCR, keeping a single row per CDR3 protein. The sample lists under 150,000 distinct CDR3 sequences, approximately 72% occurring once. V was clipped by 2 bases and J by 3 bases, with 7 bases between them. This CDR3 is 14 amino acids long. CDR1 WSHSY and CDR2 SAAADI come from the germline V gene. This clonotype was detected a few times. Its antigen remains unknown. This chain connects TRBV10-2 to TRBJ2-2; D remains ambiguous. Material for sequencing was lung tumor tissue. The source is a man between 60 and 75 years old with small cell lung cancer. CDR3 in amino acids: CASSEPAHTGELFF. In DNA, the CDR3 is TGCGCCAGCAGTGAGCCAGCTCACACCGGGGAGCTGTTTTTT.